The clone carrying this T cell receptor (beta chain) has only a few counts. What it recognizes is unknown. Germline CDR1 reads LNHDA; CDR2 reads SQIVND (reference sequence). V shed 3 bases and J shed 2 bases, with 13 bases lying between them. The length of the CDR3 is 15 residues. 60 Vbeta and 13 Jbeta primers were used in PCR. Sequenced by immunoSEQ multiplex PCR; TCRdb stores in-frame clones only, minus some. Seen here are fewer than 200,000 clones, 10% to 15% observed once, and the top ten hold under 10%. These data belong to a study of cytomegalovirus exposure and HLA in healthy donors. Overall study findings and caveats: Immune exposure information available was restricted to CMV serostatus. Analysis was carried out at a later point, and it linked a missense DCLRE1C variant to TCR beta V- and J-gene trimming. In an earlier analysis, most TCR beta V segments were productive about 87% or about 30% of the time.

The source is a man aged 50 or older in good health and CMV-seropositive. Sequencing was carried out using PBMCs. V and J are TRBV19 and TRBJ2-5, with D tentatively TRBD1 (7 bases). This chain's CDR3 is CASSIGGTAQETQYF. The DNA for the CDR3 is TGTGCCAGTAGTATTGGCGGGACAGCTCAAGAGACCCAGTACTTC.